The T cell receptor (beta chain) under discussion was sequenced for a study of blood T cell repertoires in COVID-19. Germline V CDR1 and CDR2: LNHDA, SQIVND (reference sequence). The CDR3 consists of 14 residues. Details on this clone: Mismatch with germline at one junction end may stem from a read error.

The repertoire was sequenced with immunoSEQ multiplex PCR; TCRdb's copy has only in-frame clones and lacks some. The sample shows 250,000 to 350,000 clones, 88% of them seen only once. This TCR derives from a man younger than 30 with active or convalescent COVID-19. The chain combines TRBV19 with TRBJ1-2, with TRBD1 matching 7 bases. The material sequenced was peripheral blood. For the CDR3, the DNA is TGTGCCAGTAGGATAGAGATGGCAGGGGGAAGCTACACCTTC. Amino acids: CASRIEMAGGSYTF.